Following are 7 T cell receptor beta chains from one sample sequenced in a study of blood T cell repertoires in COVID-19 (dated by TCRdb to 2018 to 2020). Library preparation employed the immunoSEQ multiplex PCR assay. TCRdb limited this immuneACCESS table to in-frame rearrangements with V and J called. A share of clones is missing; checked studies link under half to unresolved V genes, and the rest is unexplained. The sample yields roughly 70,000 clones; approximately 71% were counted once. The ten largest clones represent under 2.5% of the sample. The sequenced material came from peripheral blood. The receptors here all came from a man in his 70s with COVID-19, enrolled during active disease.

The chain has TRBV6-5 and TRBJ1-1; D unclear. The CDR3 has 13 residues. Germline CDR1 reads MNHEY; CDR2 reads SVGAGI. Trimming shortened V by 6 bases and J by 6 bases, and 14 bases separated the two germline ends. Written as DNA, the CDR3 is TGTGCCAGCAGAATGACACCCCGATCTGAAGCTTTCTTT. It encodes CASRMTPRSEAFF.

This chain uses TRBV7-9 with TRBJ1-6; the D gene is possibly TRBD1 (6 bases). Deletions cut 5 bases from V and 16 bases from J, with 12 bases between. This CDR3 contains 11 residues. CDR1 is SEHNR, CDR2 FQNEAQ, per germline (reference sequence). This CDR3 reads CASSLQGSLHF. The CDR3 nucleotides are TGTGCCAGCAGCCTACAGGGTTCTCTCCACTTT.

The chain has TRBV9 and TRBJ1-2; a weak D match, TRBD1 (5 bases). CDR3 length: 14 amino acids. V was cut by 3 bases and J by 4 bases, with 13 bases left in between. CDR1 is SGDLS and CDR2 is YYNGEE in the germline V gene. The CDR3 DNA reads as TGTGCCAGCAGCGCCTCGACCCAGGGCTATGGCTACACCTTC. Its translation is CASSASTQGYGYTF.

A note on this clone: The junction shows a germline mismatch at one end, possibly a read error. Here the CDR3 DNA reads TGTGCTAGCAGCGCGACTAGCGGGAGGATCAATGAGCAGTTCTTC. Its protein is CASSATSGRINEQFF. The chain uses TRBV7-7 and TRBJ2-1; 13 bases match TRBD2. Germline V lookup: CDR1 SSHAT, CDR2 FNYEAQ (reference sequence). CDR3 size: 15 residues.

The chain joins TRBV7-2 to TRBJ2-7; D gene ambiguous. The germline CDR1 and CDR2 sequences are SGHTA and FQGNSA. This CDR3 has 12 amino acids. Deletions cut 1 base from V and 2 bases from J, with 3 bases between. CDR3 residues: CASSLGAYEQYF. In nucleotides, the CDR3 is TGTGCCAGCAGCTTAGGCGCCTACGAGCAGTACTTC.

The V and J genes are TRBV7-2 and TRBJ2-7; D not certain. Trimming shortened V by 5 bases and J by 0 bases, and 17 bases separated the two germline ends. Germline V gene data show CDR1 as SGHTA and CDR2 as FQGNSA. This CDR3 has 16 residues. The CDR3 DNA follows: TGTGCCAGCAGCCCGCCCCAAGAGACAATCTCCTACGAGCAGTACTTC. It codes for CASSPPQETISYEQYF.

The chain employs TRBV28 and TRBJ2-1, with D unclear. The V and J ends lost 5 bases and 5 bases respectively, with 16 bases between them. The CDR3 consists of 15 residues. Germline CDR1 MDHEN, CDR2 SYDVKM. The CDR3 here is CASSIHAQAHNEQFF. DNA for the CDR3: TGTGCCAGCAGTATCCACGCCCAGGCTCACAATGAGCAGTTCTTC.